Below are 13 T cell receptor beta chains sequenced from a single sample in a study of cytomegalovirus exposure and HLA in healthy donors (dated by TCRdb to about 2017). Libraries were built with the immunoSEQ multiplex PCR assay. For the multiplex PCR, a mixture combining 60 forward primers for TCR Vbeta segments and 13 reverse primers for TCR Jbeta segments was used. The clones in this table, taken by TCRdb from immuneACCESS, are in-frame only. Not every clone is retained; where verified, under half of the shortfall comes from an unresolved V gene, and the cause of the rest is unknown. The sample table records under 200,000 clones; roughly four fifths of these occur just once. Of the sample, roughly 2% is held by the ten largest clones. Sequencing was carried out using PBMCs. These receptor sequences come from a woman between 18 and 29 years old in good health and CMV-seronegative.

This sequence joins TRBV7-8 and TRBJ2-5; 9 bases match TRBD1. The J call may be incorrect, as the DNA end agrees better with TRBJ2-7. The CDR3 covers 14 residues. The V gene's germline CDR1 is SGHVS and CDR2 FQNEAQ. The CDR3 reads CASSSRDRDYEQYF. CDR3 bases: TGTGCCAGCAGCTCCCGGGACAGGGACTACGAGCAGTACTTC.

In this sample, this clone turned up a few times. V gene TRBV6-5 combines with J gene TRBJ1-2, with a possible D match to TRBD1 (5 bases). CDR1 is MNHEY and CDR2 is SVGAGI in the germline V gene. V lost 6 bases, J lost 3 bases, and 14 bases lay in between. This CDR3 has 14 amino acids. The CDR3 DNA sequence: TGTGCCAGCAGCGGGGGTAACCGGGACTATGGCTACACCTTC. It yields the protein CASSGGNRDYGYTF.

The chain employs TRBV7-2 and TRBJ2-7; possible D gene TRBD1, 6 bases. The CDR3 contains 16 residues. Trimming left V 4 bases short and J 2 bases short, with 18 bases between. Germline CDR1 and CDR2: SGHTA and FQGNSA. CDR3: CASSSPRGHITYEQYF. DNA for the CDR3: TGTGCCAGCAGCTCCCCCCGGGGACACATCACCTACGAGCAGTACTTC.

The rearrangement uses TRBV6-6 and TRBJ2-7; 7 bases align to TRBD1. This CDR3 has 15 amino acids. Germline-derived CDR1 and CDR2 are MNHNY and SVGAGI (reference sequence). V trimming: 5 bases; J trimming: 2 bases; junction bases outside the gene matches: 9. The CDR3: CASSARDSATYEQYF. The CDR3 region has the DNA TGTGCCAGCAGTGCCCGGGACAGTGCCACCTACGAGCAGTACTTC.

The chain joins TRBV9 to TRBJ1-5, with 9 positions matching TRBD1. Germline CDR1 is SGDLS and CDR2 is YYNGEE. V shed 0 bases, J shed 6 bases, and the junction held 25 bases outside the gene matches. CDR3 length: 22 residues. CDR3: CASSVVASFRDRETSWSQPQHF. The CDR3 DNA reads as TGTGCCAGCAGCGTAGTCGCGTCCTTCCGGGACAGGGAAACTTCGTGGAGTCAGCCCCAGCATTTT.

This clone was detected only once. The rearrangement joins TRBV2 to TRBJ2-7; 8 bases line up with TRBD2. This CDR3 region has 14 residues. Germline V CDR1 and CDR2: SNHLY, FYNNEI. V lost 7 bases and J lost 3; bases outside the gene matches: 8. In nucleotides, the CDR3 is TGTGCCAGCAACCCTCGGGGGGGCTACTACGAGCAGTACTTC. This gives the protein CASNPRGGYYEQYF.

J is TRBJ1-3 and V is TRBV28; a weak D match, TRBD1 (6 bases). The germline CDR1 and CDR2 sequences are MDHEN and SYDVKM. This CDR3 has 15 residues. V lost 2 bases to trimming and J lost 4 bases, with 12 bases between them. CDR3 residues: CASSLGGATGNTIYF. The CDR3 DNA sequence: TGTGCCAGCAGTTTAGGGGGGGCGACAGGAAACACCATATATTTT.

DNA of the CDR3: TGCAGCGTTGGGGCAGGGCTTTCCATCGGGGAGCTGTTTTTT. This sequence encodes CSVGAGLSIGELFF. This chain joins TRBV29-1 and TRBJ2-2, with TRBD1 as a possible D gene (5 bases). The V and J ends lost 4 bases and 7 bases respectively, with 16 bases between them. Germline loops: CDR1 SQVTM, CDR2 ANQGSEA. CDR3 length: 14 residues.

This clone was seen more than once but under ten times. The chain recombines TRBV11-1 with TRBJ1-2; D ambiguous. Trimming left V 5 bases short and J 5 bases short, with 9 bases between. This CDR3 is built from 12 residues. Germline V CDR1 and CDR2: SGHAT, FQDESV (reference sequence). CDR3 sequence (DNA): TGTGCCAGCAGCCGCTACGAATATGGCTACACCTTC. Its protein is CASSRYEYGYTF.

This sequence joins TRBV6-1 and TRBJ2-5, with TRBD1 identical over 7 bases. The germline CDR1 and CDR2 sequences are MNHNS and SASEGT. The CDR3 sequence is 16 residues long. V lost 0 bases, J lost 3 bases, and 7 bases stayed unmatched. Here the CDR3 DNA reads TGTGCCAGCAGTGAAGCGTACGGGACAGCAGAAGAGACCCAGTACTTC. Its translation is CASSEAYGTAEETQYF.

The chain employs TRBV4-1 and TRBJ1-3; 7 bases are a match to TRBD1. The germline V gene has CDR1 MGHRA and CDR2 YSYEKL. The length of the CDR3 is 16 residues. The V gene end was trimmed by 3 bases and the J gene end by 2 bases; junction bases not matched to a gene: 7. CDR3 sequence (DNA): TGCGCCAGCAGCCACCTAGGACAGGTGGCTGGAAACACCATATATTTT. It yields the protein CASSHLGQVAGNTIYF.

The J gene is TRBJ2-3, the V gene TRBV7-3, with unresolved D. This CDR3 has 13 residues. The germline CDR1 and CDR2 sequences are SGHTA and FQGTGA. V lost 6 bases and J 3 bases, leaving 10 bases between the germline ends. This CDR3 is CASSLLLTDTQYF. The CDR3 nucleotides read TGTGCCAGCAGTTTACTTCTTACAGATACGCAGTATTTT.

The gene calls are TRBV13 and TRBJ2-3; the match to TRBD2 covers 8 bases. The V gene's germline CDR1 is PRHDT and CDR2 FYEKMQ (reference sequence). The V gene end was trimmed by 5 bases and the J gene end by 1 base; junction bases not matched to a gene: 2. The CDR3 sequence is 14 residues long. This chain's CDR3 is CASSEAGGTDTQYF. As DNA, the CDR3 is TGTGCCAGCAGCGAAGCGGGGGGCACAGATACGCAGTATTTT.